The entry below describes one TCR beta chain. Other nucleotide sequences from this sample produce the same CDR3. The sample originates from a study of cytomegalovirus exposure and HLA in healthy donors. Sequencing was performed with immunoSEQ multiplex PCR; in TCRdb, only in-frame clones are kept and a portion is missing. The table shows 220,000 or so clones, with 70% to 90% occurring only once. V lost 0 bases and J 1 base, leaving 3 bases between the germline ends. The CDR3 contains 13 residues. Germline V gene data show CDR1 as MNHEY and CDR2 as SVGAGI. The chain carries TRBV6-5 and TRBJ1-1; no definite D call. The sequence was obtained from a woman aged 18 to 35 in good health and CMV-seronegative. Sequenced: PBMCs. CDR3 bases: TGTGCCAGCAGTTACTCTCAGAACACTGAAGCTTTCTTT. Protein: CASSYSQNTEAFF.